The 15 T cell receptor beta chains given below trace back to one sample, sequenced in a study of T cells in Graves' hyperthyroidism and ophthalmopathy. Template material for amplifying TCR beta CDR3 regions consisted of RNA transcripts. The HTBI primer set served for first-round RT-PCR of the TCR CDR3. From the multiplex PCR reads, TCRdb called clonotypes with MiXCR, one entry per CDR3 protein. This sample has about 570,000 distinct CDR3 sequences, with around 45% found just once. Input material: peripheral blood or thyroid tissue (not recorded which). The receptors come from an adult woman with Graves' disease, either hyperthyroidism or ophthalmopathy (not recorded which).

There are a few counts of this clonotype. V gene TRBV5-1 combines with J gene TRBJ2-3; D unresolved. CDR1 is SGHRS, CDR2 YFSETQ, per germline. The V and J ends lost 0 bases and 4 bases respectively, with 6 bases between them. This CDR3 is 13 amino acids long. CDR3 sequence: CASSLGMSDTQYF. The CDR3 coding sequence is TGCGCCAGCAGCTTGGGGATGTCAGATACGCAGTATTTT.

This clonotype was seen repeatedly, ten times or more. This chain connects TRBV5-1 to TRBJ2-7, with TRBD2 matching over 12 bases. V was clipped by 1 base and J by 4 bases; unmatched bases: 6. Germline V CDR1 and CDR2: SGHRS, YFSETQ. CDR3 length: 16 residues. The CDR3 DNA is TGCGCCAGCAGCTTGATGACTAGCGGGAGAAGTTACGAGCAGTACTTC. Its translation is CASSLMTSGRSYEQYF. Combining the CDR3 with reference TRBV5-1 and TRBJ2-7 gives the whole variable domain KAGVTQTPRYLIKTRGQQVTLSCSPISGHRSVSWYQQTPGQGLQFLFEYFSETQRNKGNFPGRFSGRQFSNSRSEMNVSTLELGDSALYLCASSLMTSGRSYEQYFGPGTRLTVT.

This clonotype occurred a few times. V and J are TRBV28 and TRBJ1-5; D unclear. The CDR3 contains 14 residues. Germline-derived CDR1 and CDR2 are MDHEN and SYDVKM. The V gene lost 7 bases and the J gene lost 1 base, with 11 bases spanning the gap. This CDR3 is CASKNSYSNQPQHF. In DNA form, the CDR3 reads TGTGCCAGCAAAAACAGTTACAGCAATCAGCCCCAGCATTTT.

This clonotype was counted at least ten times. The J gene is TRBJ1-1, the V gene TRBV9, with TRBD1 identical over 7 bases. CDR3 length: 15 residues. The germline gives CDR1 SGDLS, CDR2 YYNGEE. J was trimmed by 5 bases and V by 3 bases; bases with no gene match: 10. CDR3 sequence reads: CASSAEQGSVTEAFF. CDR3 bases: TGTGCCAGCAGCGCCGAACAGGGGTCGGTGACTGAAGCTTTCTTT.

This clonotype was observed many times. V is TRBV20-1 and J is TRBJ1-6, with 10 bases matching TRBD1. The CDR3 is 17 amino acids. V was pared by 4 bases and J by 6 bases, with 12 bases of the junction left unmatched. Germline CDR1 reads DFQATT; CDR2 reads SNEGSKA (reference sequence). CDR3 in DNA: TGCAGTGCTACCCAGGTGGGACAGGGGTTGCTTAATTCACCCCTCCACTTT. Amino acid sequence: CSATQVGQGLLNSPLHF.

The table lists this clonotype with a few counts. The gene calls are TRBV14 and TRBJ1-1, with 10 bases lining up with TRBD1. Germline V CDR1 and CDR2: SGHDN, FVKESK. CDR3 size: 14 residues. J gave up 3 bases and V 9 bases, and 7 bases lay outside the gene matches. CDR3 sequence reads: CASSAGTGDTEAFF. DNA for the CDR3: TGTGCCAGTAGTGCCGGGACAGGGGACACTGAAGCTTTCTTT.

About this clonotype itself: With a much larger clone just one base away, this may be a read error. The V gene is TRBV13, the J gene TRBJ2-2; the match to TRBD1 covers 7 bases. CDR3 length: 17 residues. CDR1 is PRHDT, CDR2 FYEKMQ, per germline (reference sequence). The CDR3 sequence is CASRTLSTGANTRELFF. The CDR3, as DNA: TGTGCCAGCAGGACTCTTTCAACAGGGGCCAACACCCGGGAGCTGTTTTTT.

This clonotype was seen ten or more times. The chain couples TRBV7-8 to TRBJ1-5, with D perhaps TRBD1 (5 bases). The CDR3 loop spans 15 amino acids. Germline assignment: CDR1 SGHVS and CDR2 FQNEAQ. V was pared by 4 bases and J by 2 bases, with 12 bases between. This CDR3 reads CASSSPGGGNQPQHF. CDR3 nucleotides: TGTGCCAGCAGCTCTCCCGGAGGGGGCAATCAGCCCCAGCATTTT.

This rearrangement joins TRBV29-1 to TRBJ1-4; D gene ambiguous. CDR1 is SQVTM, CDR2 ANQGSEA, per germline. Trimming cost V 8 bases and J 6 bases, with 16 bases left between them. The CDR3 sequence is 13 residues long. The CDR3 DNA is TGCAGCAGTTTTAGGGTGGCAGATGAAAAACTGTTTTTT. Encoded protein: CSSFRVADEKLFF.

There are a few counts of this clonotype. V is TRBV30 and J is TRBJ1-4; D remains ambiguous. The germline V and J ends were trimmed by 3 bases and 7 bases, with 12 bases remaining between them. This CDR3 spans 13 amino acids. CDR1 GTSNPN and CDR2 SVGIG come from the germline V gene (reference sequence). The CDR3 nucleotides read TGTGCCTGGAGACCTAAGGAAGTTGAAAAACTGTTTTTT. It codes for CAWRPKEVEKLFF.

This clonotype was counted ten times or more. CDR3 bases: TGTGCCAGCAGTGAGGGGACAGGGGGTTTGGTGGAGCTGTTTTTT. Its translation is CASSEGTGGLVELFF. This chain joins TRBV2 and TRBJ2-2; the match to TRBD1 covers 11 bases. The CDR3 contains 15 residues. Trimming removed 3 bases from V and 10 bases from J; junction bases left unmatched: 7. CDR1 is SNHLY, CDR2 FYNNEI, per germline.

The chain links TRBV10-3 to TRBJ2-7; no firm D call. The length of the CDR3 is 12 residues. The germline gives CDR1 ENHRY, CDR2 SYGVKD. V shed 6 bases and J shed 7 bases, with 13 bases lying between them. DNA of the CDR3: TGTGCCATCAGACGCGGAACCGGGGAGCAGTACTTC. It is translated as CAIRRGTGEQYF.

This clonotype was detected only once. V gene TRBV2 combines with J gene TRBJ1-2, with D maybe TRBD1 (5 bases). Germline values: CDR1 SNHLY, CDR2 FYNNEI. V was clipped by 1 base and J by 8 bases, with 11 bases between them. The CDR3 has 13 residues. The CDR3 DNA reads TGTGCCAGCAGTGAAGTCACAGGAGCCGGCTACACCTTC. This sequence encodes CASSEVTGAGYTF. Based on the CDR3 plus reference TRBV2 and TRBJ1-2, the full variable domain is EPEVTQTPSHQVTQMGQEVILRCVPISNHLYFYWYRQILGQKVEFLVSFYNNEISEKSEIFDDQFSVERPDGSNFTLKIRSTKLEDSAMYFCASSEVTGAGYTFGSGTRLTVV.

This clonotype was seen many times. The V gene is TRBV2, the J gene TRBJ1-2; perhaps TRBD1 as D (5 bases). The CDR3 extends over 15 amino acids. The germline V and J ends were trimmed by 7 bases and 0 bases, with 15 bases remaining between them. Germline V lookup: CDR1 SNHLY, CDR2 FYNNEI. The CDR3 DNA follows: TGTGCCAGCATCAGGGAAACTCTTGCTAACTATGGCTACACCTTC. This translates into CASIRETLANYGYTF.

This clonotype was seen a handful of times. The V and J genes are TRBV25-1 and TRBJ1-1, with D tentatively TRBD1 (6 bases). V was trimmed by 2 bases and J by 4 bases, leaving 11 bases between them. This CDR3 is 14 amino acids long. Germline V gene lookup returns CDR1 MGHDK and CDR2 SYGVNS. The DNA of the CDR3 is TGTGCCAGCAGTGAAACGGGACACAGCACTGAAGCTTTCTTT. Translating gives CASSETGHSTEAFF. Full variable domain (rest looked up from reference TRBV25-1 and TRBJ1-1): EADIYQTPRYLVIGTGKKITLECSQTMGHDKMYWYQQDPGMELHLIHYSYGVNSTEKGDLSSESTVSRIRTEHFPLTLESARPSHTSQYLCASSETGHSTEAFFGQGTRLTVV.